The rows below give T cell receptor beta chains drawn from one sample of a study of shared clonotypes between healthy human individuals. TCRdb keeps only in-frame clones here, not all; method: immunoSEQ multiplex PCR. The profile shows nearly 1,000,000 clones, roughly 72% of them singletons. Input material: memory CD4+ T cells sorted from blood. Every receptor here comes from a man younger than 35 in good health. CDR3s include the opening cysteine and the closing phenylalanine or tryptophan. Each record gives: J gene, clone size, V gene, CDR3 length, D gene, CDR3 protein, CDR3 DNA. The D gene is left open where the match is weak. Some rows have no size entry. The others give once, few or many, or a class for an expanded clone.

j_gene: TRBJ2-7
abundance: .
v_gene: TRBV6-6
len: 15
d_gene: .
CDR3aa: CASSPRDGPGYEQYF
CDR3nt: TGTGCCAGCAGTCCACGGGACGGCCCCGGATACGAGCAGTACTTC

j_gene: TRBJ2-5
abundance: once
v_gene: TRBV4-3
len: 15
d_gene: TRBD1
CDR3aa: CASSQDRGSEETQYF
CDR3nt: TGCGCCAGCAGCCAGGACAGGGGGTCGGAAGAGACCCAGTACTTC

j_gene: TRBJ1-2
abundance: .
v_gene: TRBV28
len: 14
d_gene: .
CDR3aa: CAISLWTVNHGYTF
CDR3nt: TGTGCCATCAGTTTGTGGACAGTAAACCATGGCTACACCTTC

j_gene: TRBJ2-7
abundance: few
v_gene: TRBV5-1
len: 16
d_gene: TRBD2
CDR3aa: CASSTSGQGISYEQYF
CDR3nt: TGCGCCAGCAGCACTAGCGGTCAGGGCATCTCCTACGAGCAGTACTTC

j_gene: TRBJ2-7
abundance: .
v_gene: TRBV7-6
len: 13
d_gene: TRBD2
CDR3aa: CASSQAGGYEQYF
CDR3nt: TGTGCCAGCTCTCAAGCGGGGGGCTACGAGCAGTACTTC

j_gene: TRBJ1-1
abundance: .
v_gene: TRBV5-6
len: 15
d_gene: TRBD1
CDR3aa: CASSLQGALNTEAFF
CDR3nt: TGTGCCAGCAGCTTACAGGGGGCTTTGAACACTGAAGCTTTCTTT

j_gene: TRBJ2-5
abundance: .
v_gene: TRBV6-5
len: 15
d_gene: TRBD1
CDR3aa: CASSPGPLGGPTQYF
CDR3nt: TGTGCCAGCAGTCCCGGGCCACTAGGGGGCCCGACCCAGTACTTC

j_gene: TRBJ2-7
abundance: once
v_gene: TRBV18
len: 16
d_gene: .
CDR3aa: CASSPFLPSETYEQYF
CDR3nt: TGTGCCAGCTCACCATTTTTGCCTAGCGAAACCTACGAGCAGTACTTC

j_gene: TRBJ1-6
abundance: few
v_gene: TRBV11-3
len: 14
d_gene: .
CDR3aa: CASSLGGGDSPLHF
CDR3nt: TGTGCCAGCAGCTTAGGGGGCGGTGATTCACCCCTCCACTTT

j_gene: TRBJ1-5
abundance: .
v_gene: TRBV28
len: 12
d_gene: .
CDR3aa: CASSFGNQPQHF
CDR3nt: TGTGCCAGCAGTTTTGGGAATCAGCCCCAGCATTTT

j_gene: TRBJ1-1
abundance: .
v_gene: TRBV5-1
len: 13
d_gene: TRBD1
CDR3aa: CASSQGGNTEAFF
CDR3nt: TGCGCCAGCAGCCAGGGGGGGAACACTGAAGCTTTCTTT

j_gene: TRBJ1-2
abundance: .
v_gene: TRBV14
len: 17
d_gene: .
CDR3aa: CASSQDVGRGGLYGYTF
CDR3nt: TGTGCCAGCAGCCAAGATGTTGGCAGGGGAGGACTTTATGGCTACACCTTC

j_gene: TRBJ1-3
abundance: .
v_gene: TRBV11-2
len: 15
d_gene: .
CDR3aa: CARHLRRDKGNTIYF
CDR3nt: TGTGCCAGACATCTAAGGCGGGACAAAGGCAACACCATATATTTT

j_gene: TRBJ2-3
abundance: .
v_gene: TRBV7-9
len: 15
d_gene: .
CDR3aa: CASSLGTTSTDTQYF
CDR3nt: TGTGCCAGCAGCTTAGGGACTACTAGCACAGATACGCAGTATTTT

j_gene: TRBJ2-3
abundance: .
v_gene: TRBV5-1
len: 15
d_gene: TRBD2
CDR3aa: CASRTGTRDSDTQYF
CDR3nt: TGCGCCAGCAGAACCGGGACTAGGGATTCGGATACGCAGTATTTT

j_gene: TRBJ2-5
abundance: .
v_gene: TRBV27
len: 11
d_gene: .
CDR3aa: CASSLLGTQYF
CDR3nt: TGTGCCAGCAGTCTGCTGGGGACCCAGTACTTC

j_gene: TRBJ2-7
abundance: .
v_gene: TRBV6-7
len: 14
d_gene: .
CDR3aa: CASTTTGISYEQYF
CDR3nt: TGTGCCAGCACCACCACAGGGATCTCCTACGAGCAGTACTTC

j_gene: TRBJ1-1
abundance: .
v_gene: TRBV29-1
len: 12
d_gene: .
CDR3aa: CSARVKDTEAFF
CDR3nt: TGCAGCGCTCGGGTAAAGGACACTGAAGCTTTCTTT

j_gene: TRBJ1-4
abundance: .
v_gene: TRBV30
len: 14
d_gene: TRBD1
CDR3aa: CAWSRKAGGEKLFF
CDR3nt: TGTGCCTGGAGTCGGAAGGCAGGGGGTGAAAAACTGTTTTTT

j_gene: TRBJ1-1
abundance: few
v_gene: TRBV4-1
len: 14
d_gene: .
CDR3aa: CASSQDRWVVVAFF
CDR3nt: TGCGCCAGCAGCCAAGATCGTTGGGTGGTGGTAGCTTTCTTT

j_gene: TRBJ1-5
abundance: few
v_gene: TRBV19
len: 16
d_gene: .
CDR3aa: CASSRDQRNRAQPQHF
CDR3nt: TGTGCCAGTAGTAGAGACCAACGGAACAGGGCCCAGCCCCAGCATTTT

j_gene: TRBJ1-6
abundance: .
v_gene: TRBV14
len: 16
d_gene: TRBD1
CDR3aa: CASSLTTGTVNSPLHF
CDR3nt: TGTGCCAGCAGCTTAACAACCGGGACAGTTAATTCACCCCTCCACTTT

j_gene: TRBJ2-2
abundance: .
v_gene: TRBV28
len: 15
d_gene: .
CDR3aa: CASSSAGEDTGELFF
CDR3nt: TGTGCCAGCAGTTCGGCAGGAGAGGACACCGGGGAGCTGTTTTTT

j_gene: TRBJ1-1
abundance: .
v_gene: TRBV6-1
len: 12
d_gene: TRBD1
CDR3aa: CASSLNRGQAFF
CDR3nt: TGTGCCAGCAGCCTAAACAGGGGCCAAGCTTTCTTT

j_gene: TRBJ1-3
abundance: .
v_gene: TRBV5-6
len: 15
d_gene: .
CDR3aa: CASSLVTASGNTIYF
CDR3nt: TGTGCCAGCAGCTTGGTTACGGCTTCTGGAAACACCATATATTTT

j_gene: TRBJ2-1
abundance: .
v_gene: TRBV10-1
len: 12
d_gene: .
CDR3aa: CASSDGINEQFF
CDR3nt: TGCGCCAGCAGTGACGGTATCAATGAGCAGTTCTTC

j_gene: TRBJ2-5
abundance: .
v_gene: TRBV5-4
len: 14
d_gene: .
CDR3aa: CASSLGTLQETQYF
CDR3nt: TGTGCCAGCAGCTTGGGGACACTTCAAGAGACCCAGTACTTC

j_gene: TRBJ1-4
abundance: once
v_gene: TRBV29-1
len: 11
d_gene: .
CDR3aa: CSVLYREKLFF
CDR3nt: TGCAGCGTACTGTACCGTGAAAAACTGTTTTTT

j_gene: TRBJ1-5
abundance: few
v_gene: TRBV7-9
len: 17
d_gene: TRBD1
CDR3aa: CASSPLSGTGGNQPQHF
CDR3nt: TGTGCCAGCAGCCCCCTCTCTGGGACAGGCGGCAATCAGCCCCAGCATTTT

j_gene: TRBJ1-1
abundance: .
v_gene: TRBV18
len: 16
d_gene: TRBD1
CDR3aa: CASSPSLGQARTEAFF
CDR3nt: TGTGCCAGCTCACCTTCACTGGGACAGGCGCGGACTGAAGCTTTCTTT

j_gene: TRBJ2-7
abundance: .
v_gene: TRBV30
len: 18
d_gene: TRBD1
CDR3aa: CAWSVLLTRTGGSYEQYF
CDR3nt: TGTGCCTGGAGTGTCCTCTTAACTAGGACAGGGGGCTCCTACGAGCAGTACTTC

j_gene: TRBJ2-7
abundance: many
v_gene: TRBV2
len: 13
d_gene: .
CDR3aa: CASSTDRGGEQYF
CDR3nt: TGTGCCAGCAGTACCGACCGGGGTGGCGAGCAGTACTTC

j_gene: TRBJ2-7
abundance: once
v_gene: TRBV5-8
len: 15
d_gene: TRBD1
CDR3aa: CATPLKTGALGEQYF
CDR3nt: TGTGCCACCCCGCTAAAAACAGGGGCCTTAGGGGAGCAGTACTTC

j_gene: TRBJ1-6
abundance: .
v_gene: TRBV6-1
len: 15
d_gene: .
CDR3aa: CASSPLADLQFPLHF
CDR3nt: TGTGCCAGCAGTCCGCTTGCGGACCTCCAATTTCCCCTCCACTTT

j_gene: TRBJ1-5
abundance: few
v_gene: TRBV5-1
len: 14
d_gene: .
CDR3aa: CASSLRGGDQPQHF
CDR3nt: TGCGCCAGCAGTCTGAGGGGAGGAGATCAGCCCCAGCATTTT

j_gene: TRBJ1-6
abundance: few
v_gene: TRBV9
len: 14
d_gene: .
CDR3aa: CASSVADRNSPLHF
CDR3nt: TGTGCCAGCAGCGTAGCTGATAGGAATTCACCCCTCCACTTT

j_gene: TRBJ2-3
abundance: .
v_gene: TRBV6-6
len: 16
d_gene: .
CDR3aa: CASSLQLPTSTDTQYF
CDR3nt: TGTGCCAGCAGTTTGCAGTTGCCGACTAGCACAGATACGCAGTATTTT

j_gene: TRBJ2-1
abundance: .
v_gene: TRBV6-4
len: 14
d_gene: .
CDR3aa: CASSRPLRDNEQFF
CDR3nt: TGTGCCAGCAGCCGCCCCCTGCGGGACAATGAGCAGTTCTTC

j_gene: TRBJ2-2
abundance: .
v_gene: TRBV7-2
len: 15
d_gene: .
CDR3aa: CASSLVGVNTGELFF
CDR3nt: TGTGCCAGCAGCTTAGTAGGGGTTAACACCGGGGAGCTGTTTTTT

j_gene: TRBJ2-7
abundance: .
v_gene: TRBV5-1
len: 15
d_gene: TRBD2
CDR3aa: CASGPVAGGSYEQYF
CDR3nt: TGCGCCAGCGGCCCGGTGGCGGGGGGCTCCTACGAGCAGTACTTC

j_gene: TRBJ2-3
abundance: .
v_gene: TRBV14
len: 15
d_gene: TRBD2
CDR3aa: CASSQVAGGPGTQYF
CDR3nt: TGTGCCAGCAGCCAAGTCGCGGGGGGCCCCGGTACGCAGTATTTT

j_gene: TRBJ2-2
abundance: .
v_gene: TRBV4-1
len: 14
d_gene: TRBD1
CDR3aa: CASSRDRVAGELFF
CDR3nt: TGCGCCAGCAGCCGAGACAGGGTAGCCGGGGAGCTGTTTTTT

j_gene: TRBJ2-7
abundance: .
v_gene: TRBV11-2
len: 14
d_gene: TRBD1
CDR3aa: CASSSLTGGYEQYF
CDR3nt: TGTGCCAGCAGCTCTTTGACAGGGGGCTACGAGCAGTACTTC

j_gene: TRBJ2-4
abundance: .
v_gene: TRBV11-3
len: 14
d_gene: TRBD1
CDR3aa: CASSSGTGSNIQYF
CDR3nt: TGTGCCAGCAGCTCCGGGACAGGTTCAAACATTCAGTACTTC

j_gene: TRBJ2-2
abundance: .
v_gene: TRBV11-2
len: 13
d_gene: .
CDR3aa: CASTQGPTGELFF
CDR3nt: TGTGCCAGCACCCAGGGGCCCACCGGGGAGCTGTTTTTT

j_gene: TRBJ2-5
abundance: .
v_gene: TRBV7-8
len: 12
d_gene: .
CDR3aa: CASSFSLETQYF
CDR3nt: TGTGCCAGCAGCTTTTCCTTGGAGACCCAGTACTTC

j_gene: TRBJ1-1
abundance: .
v_gene: TRBV2
len: 13
d_gene: .
CDR3aa: CASRRATNTEAFF
CDR3nt: TGTGCCAGCAGGAGGGCAACGAACACTGAAGCTTTCTTT

j_gene: TRBJ2-5
abundance: .
v_gene: TRBV28
len: 15
d_gene: .
CDR3aa: CASSFSTGVQETQYF
CDR3nt: TGTGCCAGCAGTTTCTCAACAGGAGTACAAGAGACCCAGTACTTC

j_gene: TRBJ1-1
abundance: .
v_gene: TRBV6-1
len: 12
d_gene: .
CDR3aa: CASSAGAGEAFF
CDR3nt: TGTGCCAGCAGTGCGGGGGCCGGTGAAGCTTTCTTT